This T cell receptor beta chain is from a study of early T cells in non-severe SARS-CoV-2 infection. Study summary: Sequencing used unsorted whole-blood bulk RNA, so chains lack pairing.

Study-wide results and limits: VDJdb matching skewed toward anti-spike CD8 responses, missing private and CD4 specificities.

In its sample, this clonotype was seen a few times. The antigen is undetermined. V dropped 5 bases and J dropped 0; count of bases not matched to a gene: 19. From germline, CDR1 is SGHVS and CDR2 FNYEAQ. CDR3 size: 20 residues. Attachment of unique molecular identifiers was made to individual cDNA molecules. From the 5' RACE reads, TCRdb called clonotypes with MiXCR, one entry per CDR3 protein. The sample has around 37,000 distinct CDR3 sequences, approximately 9.9% seen once. The source is an adult who was a healthcare worker with PCR-confirmed SARS-CoV-2 infection or an uninfected control (not recorded which). Specimen: whole blood. This chain connects TRBV7-6 to TRBJ1-5; 7 positions agree with TRBD1. CDR3 in amino acids: CASSGSYRTGAPYSNQPQHF. The CDR3 DNA is TGTGCCAGCAGCGGTTCTTATAGGACAGGCGCACCCTATAGCAATCAGCCCCAGCATTTT.